A selection of T cell receptor beta chains follows, all from one sample in a study of cytomegalovirus exposure and HLA in healthy donors. Repertoires were generated with immunoSEQ multiplex PCR, while TCRdb's copy carries only in-frame clones and drops some. This table has about 280,000 clones, 70% to 90% appearing once. Sample: PBMCs. Every receptor here comes from a woman aged 18-29 years in good health and CMV-seronegative. Both conserved end residues are part of each CDR3. The D gene is left open where the match is weak. Not all rows give a size; the values are once, few, many and, for expanded clones, a class.

>TRBV19|TRBJ1-1|.|TRBD1
TGTGCCAGTAAAGGGGACAGTTACACTGAAGCTTTCTTT
CASKGDSYTEAFF
>TRBV6-6|TRBJ1-3|.|.
TGTGCCAGCAGTCCAAACAGCATCTCTGGAAACACCATATATTTT
CASSPNSISGNTIYF
>TRBV12-5|TRBJ2-7|.|.
TGTGCTAGTGGTTTGGTAGTGTGGGGGGAGAAAACTTACGAGCAGTACTTC
CASGLVVWGEKTYEQYF
>TRBV5-1|TRBJ2-3|.|TRBD2
TGCGCCAGCAGCTTTTTCGGGCGGGGGGCCCCAGATACGCAGTATTTT
CASSFFGRGAPDTQYF
>TRBV15|TRBJ2-1|once|TRBD2
TGTGCCACCAGCAGGGCTAGCGGGGGAGGCTACAATGAGCAGTTCTTC
CATSRASGGGYNEQFF
>TRBV27|TRBJ2-3|.|TRBD2
TGTGCCAGCAGTTTCTATCCCCCGGGCGGGGGGGCGACAGATACGCAGTATTTT
CASSFYPPGGGATDTQYF
>TRBV2|TRBJ2-5|once|TRBD2
TGTGCCAGCAGTGAAAGGCTAGCGGGGGCAGAGACCCAGTACTTC
CASSERLAGAETQYF
>TRBV5-1|TRBJ2-7|.|.
TGCGCCAGCAGCTTTGGGCAGGGGACGTACGAGCAGTACTTC
CASSFGQGTYEQYF
>TRBV12-2|TRBJ1-5|.|.
TGTGCAAGTCGCCTTCAATGCGGGACGGATAATCAGCCCCAGCATTTT
CASRLQCGTDNQPQHF
>TRBV6-1|TRBJ2-7|.|TRBD1
TGTGCCAGCAGGGCGGGACAGGGTCCATCCTACGAGCAGTACTTC
CASRAGQGPSYEQYF
>TRBV5-1|TRBJ2-7|.|TRBD1
TGCGCCAGCAGCTTGGGGGGGACAGGGAATTACTACGAGCAGTACTTC
CASSLGGTGNYYEQYF
>TRBV5-1|TRBJ1-1|.|.
TGCGCCAGCAGTATACAGGGCGCGAACACTGAAGCTTTCTTT
CASSIQGANTEAFF
>TRBV28|TRBJ2-7|.|.
TGTGCCAGCAGTCTCCCCCCTACAGACGAGCAGTACTTC
CASSLPPTDEQYF
>TRBV5-1|TRBJ2-7|.|.
TGCGCCAGCAGTTCCAGGACCTACGAGCAGTACTTC
CASSSRTYEQYF
>TRBV6-5|TRBJ1-2|once|.
TGTGCCAGCAGTATCCAGGGTCTCTCTGGCTACACCTTC
CASSIQGLSGYTF
>TRBV10-1|TRBJ2-3|.|.
TGCGCCAGCAGTGAGTCGAGTCCAGATACGCAGTATTTT
CASSESSPDTQYF
>TRBV6-5|TRBJ1-3|.|.
TGTGCCAGCAGACCCGTCCTAACTCCGGGAAACACCATATATTTT
CASRPVLTPGNTIYF
>TRBV5-1|TRBJ2-3|.|TRBD2
TGCGCCAGCAGCTTGGCCAATTTAGCGGGGGGGCCTTATACGCAGTATTTT
CASSLANLAGGPYTQYF
>TRBV7-9|TRBJ2-2|.|.
TGTGCCAGCAGCTCCCGGGACATGACTGTACTCGGCGGGGAGCTGTTTTTT
CASSSRDMTVLGGELFF
>TRBV30|TRBJ2-7|.|.
TGTGCCTGGAGTGTTCCGGGCTTCCGTGGAGGCGAGCAGTACTTC
CAWSVPGFRGGEQYF
>TRBV6-1|TRBJ1-5|.|TRBD1
TGTGCCAGCAGGTACACAGGGGATCCCAATCAGCCCCAGCATTTT
CASRYTGDPNQPQHF
>TRBV19|TRBJ1-5|.|TRBD1
TGTGCCAGTAGTATAGAATGGGACAGTAATCAGCCCCAGCATTTT
CASSIEWDSNQPQHF
>TRBV5-1|TRBJ1-2|.|TRBD1
TGCGCCAGCAGCTTAGGGACAGCTCGAAACTATGGCTACACCTTC
CASSLGTARNYGYTF
>TRBV19|TRBJ2-7|.|TRBD1
TGTGCCAGTAACCGGGACAGGAGATCCATCGAGCAGTACTTC
CASNRDRRSIEQYF
>TRBV11-2|TRBJ2-3|.|.
TGTGCCAGCAGCTTAGATTACAGTGAGTCGGATACGCAGTATTTT
CASSLDYSESDTQYF
>TRBV10-3|TRBJ2-1|.|.
TGTGCCACTTCCGGGGTGATCTCCTACAATGAGCAGTTCTTC
CATSGVISYNEQFF
>TRBV9|TRBJ1-3|.|.
TGTGCCAGCAGCGCAGGGGATGACAGGACCTCTGGAAACACCATATATTTT
CASSAGDDRTSGNTIYF
>TRBV9|TRBJ2-5|.|TRBD2
TGTGCCAGCAGCGCACAGTGGACTAGCGGGGCCCAAGAGACCCAGTACTTC
CASSAQWTSGAQETQYF
>TRBV19|TRBJ2-1|.|TRBD2
TGTGCCAGTTTGGAGCGGGGGGGCCAGGAGCAGTTCTTC
CASLERGGQEQFF
>TRBV19|TRBJ2-7|.|.
TGTGCCAGTAGTATGTGGGGTTTAGCGGAGCAGTACTTC
CASSMWGLAEQYF
>TRBV9|TRBJ1-1|.|TRBD1
TGTGCCAGCAGCGTCGGGACAGACACTGAAGCTTTCTTT
CASSVGTDTEAFF
>TRBV7-9|TRBJ2-3|.|.
TGTGCCAGCAGCTCAGTTTCTACAGATACGCAGTATTTT
CASSSVSTDTQYF
>TRBV7-7|TRBJ1-3|.|TRBD1
TGTGCCAGCAGCCCCGGTATACAGGGGGGTAGCTCTGGAAACACCATATATTTT
CASSPGIQGGSSGNTIYF
>TRBV7-9|TRBJ2-5|.|TRBD1
TGTGCCAGCAGCCCTCCAGGGACAGGGTTTGGGGAGACCCAGTACTTC
CASSPPGTGFGETQYF
>TRBV4-1|TRBJ2-7|.|TRBD2
TGCGCCAGCAGCCAAGATTTTGTAGCGGGGGTAGCGTACGAGCAGTACTTC
CASSQDFVAGVAYEQYF
>TRBV7-6|TRBJ2-7|.|.
TGTGCCAGCAGTGCCAGACTAGGCTTAACCTACGAGCAGTACTTC
CASSARLGLTYEQYF
>TRBV19|TRBJ1-6|.|.
TGTGCCAGTAGTACCCCAAAGGGGAATAATTCACCCCTCCACTTT
CASSTPKGNNSPLHF
>TRBV9|TRBJ1-3|.|.
TGTGCCAGCAGCGTAGCTACTGGAAACACCATATATTTT
CASSVATGNTIYF
>TRBV6-1|TRBJ2-7|.|.
TGTGCCAGCAGTGAACACCCGGGCGGGTCTACCTACGAGCAGTACTTC
CASSEHPGGSTYEQYF
>TRBV6-1|TRBJ2-4|.|TRBD1
TGTGCCAGCAGGTCGACAGGGACCAAAAACATTCAGTACTTC
CASRSTGTKNIQYF
>TRBV27|TRBJ2-2|.|TRBD1
TGTGCCAGCAGGCCGACAGGGGATTACACCGGGGAGCTGTTTTTT
CASRPTGDYTGELFF
>TRBV2|TRBJ1-3|.|TRBD1
TGTGCCAGCAGCGACGAGGGGGCTCGTGGAAACACCATATATTTT
CASSDEGARGNTIYF
>TRBV7-3|TRBJ2-2|.|TRBD1
TGTGCCAGCAAAATGGGGACAGGTCGAACCGGGGAGCTGTTTTTT
CASKMGTGRTGELFF
>TRBV13|TRBJ2-1|.|TRBD2
TGTGCCAGCAGCCCGGGACTAGATACCAATGAGCAGTTCTTC
CASSPGLDTNEQFF
>TRBV11-2|TRBJ2-7|.|TRBD2
TGTGCCAGCAGCCTTAGCGGGGGGGCTGCCGAGCAGTACTTC
CASSLSGGAAEQYF
>TRBV2|TRBJ2-5|.|.
TGTGCCAGCCGGTCCCGAGGAGGATGGCAAGAGACCCAGTACTTC
CASRSRGGWQETQYF
>TRBV30|TRBJ1-2|.|.
TGTGCCTGGGCCGGGGTTCCTCGGGGCTACACCTTC
CAWAGVPRGYTF
>TRBV5-5|TRBJ2-7|.|.
TGTGCCAGCAGCTTGGCCGGGTCAGGGTCTAACGAGCAGTACTTC
CASSLAGSGSNEQYF
>TRBV18|TRBJ1-5|.|.
TGTGCCAGCTCACCGAGTTCGACAGCTTATAGCAATCAGCCCCAGCATTTT
CASSPSSTAYSNQPQHF
>TRBV2|TRBJ2-7|.|TRBD2
TGTGCCAGCAGGTCAGCAAGCGGGGGTTTCGAGCAGTACTTC
CASRSASGGFEQYF
>TRBV5-1|TRBJ2-1|.|TRBD2
TGCGCCAGCAGCTTGGGAAGCGGGGTTGATGAGCAGTTCTTC
CASSLGSGVDEQFF
>TRBV5-6|TRBJ2-3|.|.
TGTGCCAGCACACCGACAGGAGAGGTAGATACGCAGTATTTT
CASTPTGEVDTQYF
>TRBV19|TRBJ1-1|.|.
TGTGCCAGTAGTACCCTGAGGTCTGAAGCTTTCTTT
CASSTLRSEAFF
>TRBV9|TRBJ2-1|.|TRBD2
TGTGCCAGCAGCGTAGGTCCGGGGGGGTCCTACAATGAGCAGTTCTTC
CASSVGPGGSYNEQFF
>TRBV11-2|TRBJ2-3|.|TRBD1
TGTGCCAGCAGCTTAGTTCAGGGGGCTTATACGCAGTATTTT
CASSLVQGAYTQYF
>TRBV29-1|TRBJ2-5|.|.
TGCAGCCTGCAGTTAGGAGGAGAGACCCAGTACTTC
CSLQLGGETQYF
>TRBV11-3|TRBJ2-3|.|.
TGTGCCAGCAGCACAGGGGGGGGCCCTGGCACAGATACGCAGTATTTT
CASSTGGGPGTDTQYF